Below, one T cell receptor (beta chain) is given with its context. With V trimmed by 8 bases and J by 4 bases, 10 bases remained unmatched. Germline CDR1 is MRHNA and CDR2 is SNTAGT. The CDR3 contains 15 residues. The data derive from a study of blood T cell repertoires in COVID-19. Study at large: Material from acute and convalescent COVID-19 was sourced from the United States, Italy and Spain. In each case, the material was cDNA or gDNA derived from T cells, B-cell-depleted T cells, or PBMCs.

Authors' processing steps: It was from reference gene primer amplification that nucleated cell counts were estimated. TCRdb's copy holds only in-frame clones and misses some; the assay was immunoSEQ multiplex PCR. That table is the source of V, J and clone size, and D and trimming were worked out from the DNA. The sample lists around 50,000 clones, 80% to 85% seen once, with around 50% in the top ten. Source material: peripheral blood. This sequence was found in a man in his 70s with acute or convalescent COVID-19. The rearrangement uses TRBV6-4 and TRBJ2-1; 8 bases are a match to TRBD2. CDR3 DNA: TGTGCCAGCTCCGTGGCAGTAGCGGGGTACAATGAGCAGTTCTTC. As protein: CASSVAVAGYNEQFF.